This TCR beta chain was found in a study of control samples from healthy donors and cancer patients. This CDR3 is 14 amino acids long. CDR1 LGHDT and CDR2 YNNKEL come from the germline V gene (reference sequence). V was pared by 4 bases and J by 4 bases, with 2 bases of the junction left unmatched. Sequencing used immunoSEQ multiplex PCR; TCRdb keeps in-frame clones, though not all of them. The repertoire holds about 55,000 clones, with 90% to 96% as singletons. The sequence derives from a woman aged 18-29 years in good health. The sequencing sample was made of blood. The rearrangement links TRBV3-1 (or the pseudogene TRBV3-2) to TRBJ1-2; 11 bases align to TRBD1. This CDR3 reads CASSRGQGAYGYTF. In nucleotides, the CDR3 is TGTGCCAGCAGCCGCGGACAGGGGGCCTATGGCTACACCTTC.